Described below is a single T cell receptor (beta chain) sequence and its context. Its antigen remains unidentified. The sample is drawn from a study of cytomegalovirus exposure and HLA in healthy donors. Study-wide points: In a later analysis, productive TCRs from donors in an Asian-associated ancestry cluster reportedly carried fewer N-insertions than the cohort mean. Immune exposure information available was restricted to CMV serostatus.

Amplification used 60 Vbeta primers and 13 Jbeta primers. Produced via immunoSEQ multiplex PCR; TCRdb's table is partial and in-frame only. Among about 160,000 clones listed, 86% were seen once. The CDR3 loop spans 18 amino acids. The V and J ends lost 1 base and 2 bases, in that order; junction bases with no gene match: 9. Germline V CDR1 and CDR2: KGHSH, LQKENI. Sample: PBMCs. This sequence joins TRBV18 and TRBJ1-5; TRBD1 matches 9 bases. The clonotype was recovered from a woman between 18 and 29 years old in good health and CMV-seronegative. The CDR3 DNA is TGTGCCAGCTCACCACTCTCTCCGGGACAGGGAGGCAATCAGCCCCAGCATTTT. Its protein product is CASSPLSPGQGGNQPQHF.